This T cell receptor beta chain appears in the sequencing data of a study of blood T cell repertoires in COVID-19 (dated by TCRdb to about 2020). Some background on the complete study: The collaborator samples originated in the United States, Italy and Spain and spanned the acute and convalescent phases of COVID-19. Sample metadata almost always included a de-identified subject ID, COVID-19 status, age in years and sex. The material from the prospective study consisted of cDNA or gDNA derived from T cells, B-cell-depleted T cells, or PBMCs. Deeply sampled blood TCRbeta repertoires from subjects exposed to, actively infected with, or recovered from COVID-19 were included in the dataset. The repertoires were made available in a free public database intended to serve as a resource for research on the immune response to SARS-CoV-2. Where available, HLA class I and class II types were obtained from metadata supplied by the sample provider rather than from assay-based typing. Samples were obtained from the ongoing ImmuneRACE study (first 160 participants) and from about 1,300 subjects provided by 6 global collaborators.

Overall study results and their limits: The amount of clinical and demographic metadata varied by source and participant and was provided uncurated.

Samples from volunteer blood donors who had recovered from COVID-19 were contributed by a second Seattle source. The collaborating institutions used their own protocols to collect whole blood in K2EDTA tubes. For TCRbeta analysis, collaborators shipped samples as frozen whole blood, isolated PBMCs, or DNA extracted from either of those sample types. TCRbeta CDR3 regions were amplified from genomic DNA using the immunoSEQ Assay, a bias-controlled multiplex PCR. The authors processed their data as follows. The number of nucleated cells in each sample was estimated from the amplification of reference gene primers within the assay. To quantify the absolute abundance of each unique TCRbeta CDR3 rearrangement, sequence reads were collapsed and filtered. For each sample, productive Simpson clonality was calculated as the square root of Simpson's diversity index over productive rearrangements. In its TCRdb copy, this immuneACCESS table keeps in-frame sequences only and misses some clones. Where compared with another copy, unresolved V genes explain less than half of these, and the others have no known cause. The V and J calls and clone size come from that table; D and trimming were worked out from the DNA. Recorded for this sample are roughly 150,000 clones; more than 70% of them occurred a single time. The ten top clones hold 2% to 2.5% of the sample.

CDR1 is given as SNHLY and CDR2 as FYNNEI, both from the germline V gene. Clipping removes 3 bases from V and 4 bases from J, with 6 as the unmatched junction base count. Spanning cysteine to phenylalanine, the CDR3 consists of 16 amino acids. The read is trimmed to its CDR3 DNA, 48 bases read in frame from base 1. This clone was seen only a few times. It lacks a known antigen. It has no much larger one-base neighbor in the sample; base qualities were not kept. Source material: peripheral blood. The source is a man aged 45 to 65 who had recovered from COVID-19. The rearrangement combines TRBV2 with TRBJ1-3; the central 10 bases match TRBD1. The CDR3 sequence is CASSDGTGEGGNTIYF. The sequence in DNA is TGTGCCAGCAGTGACGGGACAGGGGAGGGCGGAAACACCATATATTTT.